Sequencing of this T cell receptor beta chain was carried out in a study of response to subunit inactivated influenza vaccine. Trimming took off 0 bases at V and 3 bases at J, with 9 bases between the two ends. CDR1 WSHSY and CDR2 SAAADI come from the germline V gene. This CDR3 region has 14 residues. There are a few counts of this clonotype. A single record per CDR3 protein comes from TCRdb applying MiXCR to the RT-PCR reads. This table has some 540,000 distinct CDR3 sequences, roughly 25% appearing once. This sample also belongs to another study, concerning T cells expressing NK-cell markers. Turning to that study: Production of TCR beta cDNA relied on 5'RACE template switching with UMIs.

The input for sequencing was CD4+ T cells sorted from PBMCs, taken approximately 12 days after vaccination. V is TRBV10-2 and J is TRBJ2-7, with a tentative D call TRBD1 (5 bases). The sequence came from a man aged 45-65 years who received an inactivated influenza vaccine. CDR3 DNA: TGCGCCAGCAGTGAGTCCCTTAGGGGCTACGAGCAGTACTTC. Protein product: CASSESLRGYEQYF.